The 17 T cell receptor beta chains below all came from one sample that was sequenced in a study of cytomegalovirus exposure and HLA in healthy donors. Profiling relied on immunoSEQ multiplex PCR, and the TCRdb table lists in-frame clones only, not all of them. The data show around 150,000 clones, 84% seen once. Material for sequencing was PBMCs. Receptor source: a man in his thirties or forties in good health and CMV-seropositive.

The gene calls are TRBV11-2 and TRBJ2-5; D is undetermined. V was clipped by 4 bases and J by 4 bases, with 10 bases between them. The germline gives CDR1 SGHAT, CDR2 FQNNGV. The CDR3 has 13 residues. DNA of the CDR3: TGTGCCAGCAGCTCGAGCCTGTCAGAGACCCAGTACTTC. It is translated as CASSSSLSETQYF. Full variable domain (outside the CDR3, taken from reference TRBV11-2 and TRBJ2-5): EAGVAQSPRYKIIEKRQSVAFWCNPISGHATLYWYQQILGQGPKLLIQFQNNGVVDDSQLPKDRFSAERLKGVDSTLKIQPAKLEDSAVYLCASSSSLSETQYFGPGTRLLVL.

The CDR3 spells CAWSHTAREQYF. CDR3 DNA sequence: TGTGCCTGGTCCCACACGGCTAGAGAGCAGTACTTC. This chain links TRBV30 with TRBJ2-7; no reliable D call. V was trimmed by 5 bases and J by 7 bases, leaving 15 bases between them. Germline V gene lookup returns CDR1 GTSNPN and CDR2 SVGIG (reference sequence). This CDR3 region has 12 residues.

The rearrangement uses TRBV18 and TRBJ1-1, with D possibly being TRBD1 (5 bases). V lost 2 bases and J 0 bases, leaving 10 bases between the germline ends. CDR3 length: 15 residues. In germline, CDR1 is KGHSH, CDR2 LQKENI. The CDR3 here is CASSPNGGLNTEAFF. Here the CDR3 DNA reads TGTGCCAGCTCACCAAACGGGGGGTTGAACACTGAAGCTTTCTTT.

This clone has at least ten counts. The chain carries TRBV2 and TRBJ2-7, with D possibly being TRBD1 (6 bases). The CDR3 length is 12 residues. The V and J ends lost 4 bases and 2 bases respectively, with 6 bases between them. Germline V gives CDR1 SNHLY, CDR2 FYNNEI. The CDR3 protein is CASSGQAYEQYF. CDR3 coding DNA: TGTGCCAGCAGTGGACAGGCCTACGAGCAGTACTTC.

As regards this clone: In the same sample, other DNA sequences code for this CDR3. The V gene is TRBV6-5, the J gene TRBJ2-7; D gene unclear. The V and J ends lost 0 bases and 0 bases respectively, with 3 bases between them. The CDR3 runs 13 residues. Germline CDR1 MNHEY, CDR2 SVGAGI. CDR3 residues: CASSYSASYEQYF. Written as DNA, the CDR3 is TGTGCCAGCAGTTACTCGGCCTCCTACGAGCAGTACTTC.

The chain joins TRBV7-8 to TRBJ2-5, with 7 bases fitting TRBD2. The germline V gene has CDR1 SGHVS and CDR2 FQNEAQ. The CDR3 has 15 residues. Trimming took 0 bases from V and 1 from J; bases not matched to a gene: 2. Here the CDR3 DNA reads TGTGCCAGCAGCTTAGCTTGGACTAGCCAAGAGACCCAGTACTTC. Translating gives CASSLAWTSQETQYF.

Here the CDR3 DNA reads TGCGCCAGCACCGCAGGTGGAGGCTGGAGTGCAGATACGCAGTATTTT. The encoded protein is CASTAGGGWSADTQYF. This chain joins TRBV5-1 and TRBJ2-3, with D perhaps TRBD2 (5 bases). The CDR3 extends over 16 amino acids. Germline V gives CDR1 SGHRS, CDR2 YFSETQ. The ends were cut back, 6 bases at V and 4 bases at J, with 21 bases in the middle.

The chain has TRBV18 and TRBJ1-5; 8 nucleotides line up with TRBD1. J lost 6 bases, V lost 6 bases, and 16 bases had no gene match. This CDR3 comprises 17 residues. Germline V lookup: CDR1 KGHSH, CDR2 LQKENI. The CDR3 is CASSNYAGTGFVQPQHF. The CDR3 nucleotides read TGTGCCAGCTCCAATTATGCCGGGACAGGCTTTGTTCAGCCCCAGCATTTT.

The rearrangement links TRBV7-9 to TRBJ1-2, with 8 bases lining up with TRBD1. V shed 1 base, J shed 4 bases, and the junction held 5 bases outside the gene matches. CDR3 size: 15 residues. Germline V gives CDR1 SEHNR, CDR2 FQNEAQ (reference sequence). CDR3 protein: CASSLGGQAGYGYTF. CDR3 bases: TGTGCCAGCAGCTTAGGGGGACAGGCTGGCTATGGCTACACCTTC.

This clone was seen a handful of times. V and J are TRBV12-5 and TRBJ1-2; D unclear. The CDR3 contains 11 residues. From germline, CDR1 is LGHNT and CDR2 FRNRAP. V was pared by 7 bases and J by 8 bases, with 11 bases between. CDR3 loop: CASVQRSGYTF. The CDR3 DNA is TGTGCTAGTGTCCAAAGGAGCGGCTACACCTTC.

The chain employs TRBV30 and TRBJ2-7; possibly TRBD1 for D (7 bases). Between the trimmed V and J ends, which lost 3 bases and 3 bases, there was a span of 21 bases. Germline loops: CDR1 GTSNPN, CDR2 SVGIG (reference sequence). CDR3 length equals 16 residues. Here the CDR3 DNA reads TGTGCCTGGAGCCTACAGGGGTCAGGGGGGATCTACGAGCAGTACTTC. It yields the protein CAWSLQGSGGIYEQYF.

V is TRBV6-5 and J is TRBJ2-2, with D perhaps matching TRBD1 (5 bases). The V gene's germline CDR1 is MNHEY and CDR2 SVGAGI. V was cut by 5 bases and J by 5 bases, with 12 bases left in between. The CDR3 totals 14 residues. The CDR3, as DNA: TGTGCCAGCAGTGGGCAGGGTGGAACCGGGGAGCTGTTTTTT. Its protein product is CASSGQGGTGELFF.

This chain joins TRBV21-1 and TRBJ1-5; the D call in the table, TRBD1, was not verified against the DNA. TRBV21-1 counts as a pseudogene. This CDR3 has 18 residues. The CDR3 sequence is CASSPRTASLICGQPQHF. CDR3 sequence (DNA): TGTGCCAGCAGCCCGCGGACAGCATCCCTTATATGTGGTCAGCCCCAGCATTTT.

The gene calls are TRBV5-1 and TRBJ2-7; 9 bases fit TRBD2. The CDR3 loop spans 15 amino acids. CDR1 is SGHRS, CDR2 YFSETQ, per germline. Trimming at V came to 4 bases and at J to 7 bases, leaving 12 bases not matched to a gene. In DNA, the CDR3 is TGCGCCAGCAGCGGGGGTGCGGGAGGGGAGAGGGAGCAGTACTTC. This gives the protein CASSGGAGGEREQYF.

The chain couples TRBV18 to TRBJ1-1, with 10 bases lining up with TRBD1. The CDR3 consists of 15 residues. The trim removed 4 bases at V and 6 bases at J, leaving 8 bases unmatched. Germline loops: CDR1 KGHSH, CDR2 LQKENI. The CDR3 region has the DNA TGTGCCAGCTCACGTGGGACAGGGGTAAGCGCTGAAGCTTTCTTT. This sequence encodes CASSRGTGVSAEAFF.

This chain uses TRBV15 with TRBJ1-5; TRBD1 matches at 7 bases. This CDR3 region has 16 residues. Germline lookup yields CDR1 LNHNV and CDR2 YYDKDF (reference sequence). V lost 3 bases, J lost 5 bases, and 10 bases stayed unmatched. The CDR3 spells CATSSDDRVLDQPQHF. CDR3 in DNA: TGTGCCACCAGCAGCGATGACAGGGTGTTGGATCAGCCCCAGCATTTT.

The chain joins TRBV5-1 to TRBJ2-2; 11 nucleotides align to TRBD2. V dropped 6 bases and J dropped 4; count of bases not matched to a gene: 5. Germline V gene data show CDR1 as SGHRS and CDR2 as YFSETQ. This CDR3 region has 15 residues. The chain's CDR3 is CASTLAGGGTGELFF. Here the CDR3 DNA reads TGCGCCAGCACCCTAGCGGGGGGCGGCACCGGGGAGCTGTTTTTT.